Included here is one TCR beta chain sequence, with context. Its antigen is undetermined. The study drew all its donors from Caucasian adults living in Nashville, Tennessee. CD4+ cells yielded CD45RA+ naive and CD45RA-negative memory subsets. V lost 2 bases and J lost 4; bases outside the gene matches: 10. This CDR3 spans 16 amino acids. The germline CDR1 and CDR2 sequences are SGHDN and FVKESK. This sample stems from a study of shared clonotypes between healthy human individuals. Overall study context: Plates per donor: three CD4 naive, three CD4 memory, two CD8 naive, one CD8 memory. General study findings and limits: Several donors held roughly 5% of naive CD4 clonotypes in common.

Using immunoSEQ multiplex PCR, the repertoire was profiled, and TCRdb retains in-frame clones only, with some absent. The sample lists 850,000 to 1,200,000 clones; about 70% were seen once. V gene TRBV14 combines with J gene TRBJ1-2; 7 bases align to TRBD1. This clonotype was sampled from a young man in good health. Sequenced material: memory CD4+ T cells sorted from blood. Described subset: CD45RA-negative fraction. CDR3 sequence (DNA): TGTGCCAGCAGCCAACGACAGGGATCAAGCAGCTATGGCTACACCTTC. Encoded protein: CASSQRQGSSSYGYTF.